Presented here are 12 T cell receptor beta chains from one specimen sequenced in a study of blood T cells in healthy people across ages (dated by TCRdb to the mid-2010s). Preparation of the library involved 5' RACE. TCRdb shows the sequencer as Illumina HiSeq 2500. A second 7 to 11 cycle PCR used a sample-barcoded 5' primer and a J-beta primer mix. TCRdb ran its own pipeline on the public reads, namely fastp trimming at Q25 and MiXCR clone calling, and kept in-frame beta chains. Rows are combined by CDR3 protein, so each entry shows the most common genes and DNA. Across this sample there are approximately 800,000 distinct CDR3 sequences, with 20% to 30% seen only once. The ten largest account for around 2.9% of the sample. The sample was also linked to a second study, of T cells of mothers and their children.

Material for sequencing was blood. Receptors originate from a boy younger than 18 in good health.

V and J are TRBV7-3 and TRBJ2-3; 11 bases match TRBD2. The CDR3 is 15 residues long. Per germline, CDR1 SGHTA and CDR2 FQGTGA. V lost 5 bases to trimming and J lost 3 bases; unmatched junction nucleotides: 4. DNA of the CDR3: TGTGCCAGCAGCGCCCGACTAGCGGGGACAGATACGCAGTATTTT. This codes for CASSARLAGTDTQYF.

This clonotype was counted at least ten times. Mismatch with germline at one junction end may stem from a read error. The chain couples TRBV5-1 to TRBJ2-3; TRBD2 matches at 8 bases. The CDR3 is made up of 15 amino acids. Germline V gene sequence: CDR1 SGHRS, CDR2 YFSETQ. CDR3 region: CASSPSGGSTDTQYF. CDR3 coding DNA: TGTGCCAGCAGCCCGAGCGGGGGAAGCACAGATACGCAGTATTTT.

CDR3 coding DNA: TGCAGCGTTAACCCCGGGACTAGTACTAATGAGCAGTTCTTC. Its protein is CSVNPGTSTNEQFF. This chain joins TRBV29-1 and TRBJ2-1; 8 bases map to TRBD2. There are 14 residues in the CDR3. Germline V gene lookup returns CDR1 SQVTM and CDR2 ANQGSEA. V shed 5 bases, J shed 7 bases, and the junction held 10 bases outside the gene matches.

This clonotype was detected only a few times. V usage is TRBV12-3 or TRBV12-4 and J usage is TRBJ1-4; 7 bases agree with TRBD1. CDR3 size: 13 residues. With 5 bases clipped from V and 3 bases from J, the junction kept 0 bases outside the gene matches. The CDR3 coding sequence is TGTGCCAGCAGTACAGGGGCTAATGAAAAACTGTTTTTT. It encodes CASSTGANEKLFF.

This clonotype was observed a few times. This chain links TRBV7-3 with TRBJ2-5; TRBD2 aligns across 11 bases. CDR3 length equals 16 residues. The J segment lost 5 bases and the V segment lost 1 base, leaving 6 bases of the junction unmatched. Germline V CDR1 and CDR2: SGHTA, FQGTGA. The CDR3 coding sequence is TGTGCCAGCAGCTTAATGGGACTAGCGGAAGGGGAGACCCAGTACTTC. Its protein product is CASSLMGLAEGETQYF.

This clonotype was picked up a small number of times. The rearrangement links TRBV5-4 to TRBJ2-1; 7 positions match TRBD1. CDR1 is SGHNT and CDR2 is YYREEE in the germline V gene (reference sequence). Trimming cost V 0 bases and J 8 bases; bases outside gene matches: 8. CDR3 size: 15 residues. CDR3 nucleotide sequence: TGTGCCAGCAGCTTGGCCAGTAGCAGGGGGTATGAGCAGTTCTTC. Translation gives CASSLASSRGYEQFF.

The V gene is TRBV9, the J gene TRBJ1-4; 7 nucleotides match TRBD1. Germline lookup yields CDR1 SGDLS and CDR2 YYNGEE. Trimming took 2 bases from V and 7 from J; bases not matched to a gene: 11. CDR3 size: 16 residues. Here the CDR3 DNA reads TGTGCCAGCAGCGTCGGACTACAGGGGTCGGGTGAAAAACTGTTTTTT. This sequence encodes CASSVGLQGSGEKLFF.

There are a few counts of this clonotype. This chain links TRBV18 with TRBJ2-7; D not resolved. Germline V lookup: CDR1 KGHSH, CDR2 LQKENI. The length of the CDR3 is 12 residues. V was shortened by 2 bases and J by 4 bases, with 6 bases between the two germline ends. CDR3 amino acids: CASSPDVYEQYF. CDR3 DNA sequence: TGTGCCAGCTCACCAGATGTATACGAGCAGTACTTC.

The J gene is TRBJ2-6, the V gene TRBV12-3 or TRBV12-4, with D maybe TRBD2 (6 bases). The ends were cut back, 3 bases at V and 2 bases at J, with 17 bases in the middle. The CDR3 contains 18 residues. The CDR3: CASSFVVAVRPGANVLTF. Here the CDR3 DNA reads TGTGCCAGCAGTTTTGTAGTAGCGGTAAGGCCTGGGGCCAACGTCCTGACTTTC.

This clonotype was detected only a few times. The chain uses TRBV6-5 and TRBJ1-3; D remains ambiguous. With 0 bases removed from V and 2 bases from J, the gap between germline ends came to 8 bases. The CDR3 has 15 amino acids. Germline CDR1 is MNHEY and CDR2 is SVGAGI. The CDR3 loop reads CASSYSSGAGNTIYF. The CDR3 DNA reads TGTGCCAGCAGTTACTCTTCAGGCGCTGGAAACACCATATATTTT.

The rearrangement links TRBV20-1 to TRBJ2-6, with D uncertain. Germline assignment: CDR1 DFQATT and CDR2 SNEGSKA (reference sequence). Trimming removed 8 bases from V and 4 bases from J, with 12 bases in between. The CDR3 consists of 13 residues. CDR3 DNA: TGCAGTTCACCCCCCCCGGGGGCCAACGTCCTGACTTTC. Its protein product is CSSPPPGANVLTF.

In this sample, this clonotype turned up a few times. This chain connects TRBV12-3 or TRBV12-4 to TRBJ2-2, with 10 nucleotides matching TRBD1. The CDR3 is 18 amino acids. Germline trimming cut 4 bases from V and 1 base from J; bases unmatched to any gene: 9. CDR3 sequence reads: CASSSSLGDRGNTGELFF. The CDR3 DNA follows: TGTGCCAGCAGTTCTAGTTTGGGGGACAGGGGGAACACCGGGGAGCTGTTTTTT.